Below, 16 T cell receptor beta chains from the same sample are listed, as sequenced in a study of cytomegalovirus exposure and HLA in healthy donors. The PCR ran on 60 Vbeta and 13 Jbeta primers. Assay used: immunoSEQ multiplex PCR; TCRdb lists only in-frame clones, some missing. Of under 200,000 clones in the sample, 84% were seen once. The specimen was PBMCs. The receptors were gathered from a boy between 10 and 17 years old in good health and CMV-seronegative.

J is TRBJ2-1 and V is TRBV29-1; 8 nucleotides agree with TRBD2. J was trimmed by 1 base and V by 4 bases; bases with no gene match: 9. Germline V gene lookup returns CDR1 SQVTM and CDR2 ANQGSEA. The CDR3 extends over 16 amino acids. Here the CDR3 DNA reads TGCAGCGTTGGCCCCCCGGGGGGGACATCCTACAATGAGCAGTTCTTC. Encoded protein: CSVGPPGGTSYNEQFF.

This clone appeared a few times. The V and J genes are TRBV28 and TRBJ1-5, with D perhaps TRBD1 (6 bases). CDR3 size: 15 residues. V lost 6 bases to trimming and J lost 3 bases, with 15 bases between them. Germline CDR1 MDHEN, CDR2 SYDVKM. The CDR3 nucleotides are TGTGCCAGCAGGCCTGCAGGGGCACTCAATCAGCCCCAGCATTTT. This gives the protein CASRPAGALNQPQHF.

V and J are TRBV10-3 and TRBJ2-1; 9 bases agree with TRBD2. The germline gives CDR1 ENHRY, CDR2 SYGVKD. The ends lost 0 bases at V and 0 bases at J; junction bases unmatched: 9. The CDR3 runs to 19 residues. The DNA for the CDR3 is TGTGCCATCAGTGAGTCGAGGCTAGCGGGGCTACCCTCCTACAATGAGCAGTTCTTC. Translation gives CAISESRLAGLPSYNEQFF.

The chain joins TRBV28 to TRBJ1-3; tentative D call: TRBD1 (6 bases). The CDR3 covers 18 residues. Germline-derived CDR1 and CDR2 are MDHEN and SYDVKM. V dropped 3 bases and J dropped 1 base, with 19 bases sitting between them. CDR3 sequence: CASSFVRGQTLSGNTIYF. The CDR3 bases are TGTGCCAGCAGTTTCGTGAGAGGACAGACCCTTTCTGGAAACACCATATATTTT.

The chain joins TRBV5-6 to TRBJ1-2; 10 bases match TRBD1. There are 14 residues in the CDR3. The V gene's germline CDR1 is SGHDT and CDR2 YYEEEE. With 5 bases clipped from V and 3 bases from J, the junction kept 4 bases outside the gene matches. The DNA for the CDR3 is TGTGCCAGCAGTTCAGGACAGGGGGACTATGGCTACACCTTC. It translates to CASSSGQGDYGYTF.

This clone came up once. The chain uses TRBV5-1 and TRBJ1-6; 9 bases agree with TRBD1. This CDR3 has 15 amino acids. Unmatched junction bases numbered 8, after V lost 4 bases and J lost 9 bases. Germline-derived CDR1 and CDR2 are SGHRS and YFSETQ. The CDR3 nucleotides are TGCGCCAGCAGCACTGAGGGACAGGGCGGTTCACCCCTCCACTTT. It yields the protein CASSTEGQGGSPLHF.

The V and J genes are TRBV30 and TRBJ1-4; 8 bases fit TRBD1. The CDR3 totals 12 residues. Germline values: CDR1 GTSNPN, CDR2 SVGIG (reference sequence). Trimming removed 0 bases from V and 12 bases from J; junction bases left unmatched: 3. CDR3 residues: CAWSVNRGELFF. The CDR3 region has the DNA TGTGCCTGGAGTGTCAACAGGGGGGAACTGTTTTTT.

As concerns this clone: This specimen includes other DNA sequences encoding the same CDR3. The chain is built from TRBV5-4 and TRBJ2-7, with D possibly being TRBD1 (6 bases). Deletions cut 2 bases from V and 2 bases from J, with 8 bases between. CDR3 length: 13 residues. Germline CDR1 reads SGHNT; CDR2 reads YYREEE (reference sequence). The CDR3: CASSLGGPYEQYF. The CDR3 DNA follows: TGTGCCAGCAGCTTAGGGGGACCCTACGAGCAGTACTTC.

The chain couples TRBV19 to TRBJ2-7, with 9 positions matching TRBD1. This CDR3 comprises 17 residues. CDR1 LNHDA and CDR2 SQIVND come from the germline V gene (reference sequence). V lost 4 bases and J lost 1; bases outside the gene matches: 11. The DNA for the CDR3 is TGTGCCAGTAGTAGGGCCTCCGACAGGGGGTCTTCCTACGAGCAGTACTTC. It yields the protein CASSRASDRGSSYEQYF.

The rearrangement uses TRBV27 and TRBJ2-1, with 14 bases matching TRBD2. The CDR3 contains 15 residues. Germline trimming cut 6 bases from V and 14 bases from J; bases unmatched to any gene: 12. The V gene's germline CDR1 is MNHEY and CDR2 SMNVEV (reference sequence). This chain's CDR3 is CASSPGGTSGRVKFF. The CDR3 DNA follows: TGTGCCAGCAGCCCAGGGGGGACTAGCGGGAGAGTAAAGTTCTTC.

Written as DNA, the CDR3 is TGTGCCAGCAGCTTAGCCGGTTATAGCAATCAGCCCCAGCATTTT. Translated, it gives CASSLAGYSNQPQHF. The chain combines TRBV7-2 with TRBJ1-5, with no clear D. The CDR3 runs to 15 residues. Germline V gives CDR1 SGHTA, CDR2 FQGNSA. The V gene lost 0 bases and the J gene lost 0 bases, with 6 bases spanning the gap.

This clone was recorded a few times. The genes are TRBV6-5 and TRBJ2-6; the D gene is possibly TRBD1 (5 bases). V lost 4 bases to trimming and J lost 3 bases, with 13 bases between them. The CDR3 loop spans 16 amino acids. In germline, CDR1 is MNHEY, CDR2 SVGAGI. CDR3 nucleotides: TGTGCCAGCAGTTCATACAGGTTGGTTGGGGCCAACGTCCTGACTTTC. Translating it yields CASSSYRLVGANVLTF.

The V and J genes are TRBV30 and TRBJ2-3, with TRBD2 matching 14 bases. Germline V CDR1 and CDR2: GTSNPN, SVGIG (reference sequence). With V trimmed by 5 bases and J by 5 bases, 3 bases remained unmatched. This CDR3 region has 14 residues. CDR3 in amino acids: CAWGTSGGEDTQYF. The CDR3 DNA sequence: TGTGCCTGGGGGACTAGCGGGGGTGAAGATACGCAGTATTTT.

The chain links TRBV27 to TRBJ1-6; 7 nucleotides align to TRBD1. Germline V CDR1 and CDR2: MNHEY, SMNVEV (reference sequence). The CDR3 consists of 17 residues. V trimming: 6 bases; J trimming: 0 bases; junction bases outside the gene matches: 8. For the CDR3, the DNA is TGTGCCAGCAGATTCCAGACAGGGAGCTCCTATAATTCACCCCTCCACTTT. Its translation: CASRFQTGSSYNSPLHF.

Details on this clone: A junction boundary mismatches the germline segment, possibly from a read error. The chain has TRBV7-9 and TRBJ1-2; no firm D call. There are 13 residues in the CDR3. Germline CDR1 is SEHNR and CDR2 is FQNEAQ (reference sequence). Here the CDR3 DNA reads TGTTCCAGCAGCTTACGCATCCAGGATGGCTACACCTTC. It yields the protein CSSSLRIQDGYTF.

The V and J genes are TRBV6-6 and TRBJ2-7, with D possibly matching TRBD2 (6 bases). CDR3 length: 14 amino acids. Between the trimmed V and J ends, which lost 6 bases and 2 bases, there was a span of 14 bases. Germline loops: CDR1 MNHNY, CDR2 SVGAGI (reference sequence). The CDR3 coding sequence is TGTGCCAGCAGCCTACGGGGGATTCCCTACGAGCAGTACTTC. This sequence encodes CASSLRGIPYEQYF.